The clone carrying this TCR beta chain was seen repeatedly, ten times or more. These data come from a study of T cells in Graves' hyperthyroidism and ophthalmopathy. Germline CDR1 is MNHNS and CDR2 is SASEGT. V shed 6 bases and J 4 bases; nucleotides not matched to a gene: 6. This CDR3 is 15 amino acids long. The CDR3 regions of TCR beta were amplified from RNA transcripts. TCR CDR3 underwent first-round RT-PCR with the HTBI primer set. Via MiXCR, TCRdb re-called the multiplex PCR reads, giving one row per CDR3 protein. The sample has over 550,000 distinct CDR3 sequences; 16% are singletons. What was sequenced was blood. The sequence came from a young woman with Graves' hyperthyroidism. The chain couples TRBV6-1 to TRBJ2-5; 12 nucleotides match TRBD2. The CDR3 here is CASSPPTSGGETQYF. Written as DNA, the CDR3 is TGTGCCAGCAGCCCCCCGACTAGCGGGGGAGAGACCCAGTACTTC.